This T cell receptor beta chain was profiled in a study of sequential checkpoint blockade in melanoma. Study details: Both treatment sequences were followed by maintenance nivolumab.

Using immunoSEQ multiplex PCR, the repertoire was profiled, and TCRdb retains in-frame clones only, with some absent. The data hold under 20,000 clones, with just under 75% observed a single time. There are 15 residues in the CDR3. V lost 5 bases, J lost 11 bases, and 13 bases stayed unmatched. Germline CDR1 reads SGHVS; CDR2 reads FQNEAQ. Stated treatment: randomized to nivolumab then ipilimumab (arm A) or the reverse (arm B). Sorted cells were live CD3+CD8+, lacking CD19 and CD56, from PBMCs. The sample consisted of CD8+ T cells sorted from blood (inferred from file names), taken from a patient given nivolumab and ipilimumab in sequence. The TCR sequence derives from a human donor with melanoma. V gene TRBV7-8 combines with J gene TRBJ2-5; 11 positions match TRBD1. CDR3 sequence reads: CASSGRTGGGGEQYF. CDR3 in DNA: TGTGCCAGCAGCGGGCGGACAGGGGGCGGGGGTGAGCAGTACTTC.